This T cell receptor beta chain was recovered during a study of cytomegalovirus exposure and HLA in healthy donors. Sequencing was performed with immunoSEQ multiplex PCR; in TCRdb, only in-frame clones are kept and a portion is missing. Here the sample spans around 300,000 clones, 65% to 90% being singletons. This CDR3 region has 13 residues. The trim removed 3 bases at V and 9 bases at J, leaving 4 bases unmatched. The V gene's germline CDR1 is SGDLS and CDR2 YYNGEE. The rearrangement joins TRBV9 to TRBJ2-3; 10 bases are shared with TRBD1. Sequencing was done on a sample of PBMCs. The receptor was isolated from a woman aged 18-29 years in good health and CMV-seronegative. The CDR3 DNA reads TGTGCCAGCAGCGCGCGGGGACAGGGGACGCAGTATTTT. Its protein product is CASSARGQGTQYF.